These 16 T cell receptor beta chains share one sample of origin, sequenced in a study of Graves' ophthalmopathy and Graves' hyperthyroidism. RNA transcripts were the source from which TCR beta CDR3 regions were amplified. An opening RT-PCR round employed HTBI primers and preceded a second-round multiplex PCR. MiXCR was run by TCRdb on the multiplex PCR reads, yielding one entry per CDR3 protein. The sample records about 340,000 distinct CDR3 sequences, roughly 17% being singletons. Sequenced: peripheral blood. These receptors all come from an adult man with Graves' ophthalmopathy.

This clonotype was observed many times. This rearrangement joins TRBV15 to TRBJ2-4; D unclear. Germline CDR1 LNHNV, CDR2 YYDKDF (reference sequence). The CDR3 has 14 residues. V gave up 3 bases and J gave up 6 bases, with 12 bases separating them. The CDR3 here is CATSSVRSTNIQYF. Here the CDR3 DNA reads TGTGCCACCAGCAGTGTGAGGTCGACAAACATTCAGTACTTC.

This clonotype was observed many times. This rearrangement joins TRBV11-2 to TRBJ2-2; TRBD1 agrees at 8 bases. This CDR3 is built from 16 residues. J lost 4 bases, V lost 7 bases, and 11 bases had no gene match. CDR1 is SGHAT, CDR2 FQNNGV, per germline. CDR3 amino acids: CASTTPTGVGTGELFF. The CDR3 DNA reads TGTGCCAGCACCACCCCGACAGGGGTGGGCACCGGGGAGCTGTTTTTT.

The sample holds many counts of this clonotype. This sequence joins TRBV2 and TRBJ2-5; 15 bases map to TRBD2. The CDR3 contains 19 residues. Trimming took 5 bases from V and 2 from J; bases not matched to a gene: 12. The germline V gene encodes CDR1 SNHLY and CDR2 FYNNEI. The CDR3 loop reads CASSFTPGTSGRTQETQYF. In DNA, the CDR3 is TGTGCCAGCAGTTTTACCCCCGGGACTAGCGGGAGGACACAAGAGACCCAGTACTTC.

The V and J genes are TRBV9 and TRBJ2-5; 12 bases line up with TRBD2. The V gene end was trimmed by 0 bases and the J gene end by 5 bases; junction bases not matched to a gene: 8. From germline, CDR1 is SGDLS and CDR2 YYNGEE. The CDR3 spans 17 residues. Written as DNA, the CDR3 is TGTGCCAGCAGCGTAGGGGCACTAGCGGGAGGAACGGAGACCCAGTACTTC. It encodes CASSVGALAGGTETQYF.

There are many counts of this clonotype. The chain joins TRBV6-5 to TRBJ1-5, with a weak D call TRBD1 (5 bases). Trimming stripped 3 bases from V and 4 bases from J, with 10 bases between. Germline V gives CDR1 MNHEY, CDR2 SVGAGI. The CDR3 contains 14 residues. CDR3 sequence: CASSYRDQNQPQHF. CDR3 DNA: TGTGCCAGCAGTTATAGGGACCAGAATCAGCCCCAGCATTTT.

This clonotype was counted many times. The chain recombines TRBV11-3 with TRBJ2-1; D unresolved. The V end lost 4 bases, the J end lost 6 bases, and 10 bases lay between the germline ends. CDR1 is SGHNT and CDR2 is YENEEA in the germline V gene. The CDR3 consists of 13 residues. In DNA form, the CDR3 reads TGTGCCAGCAGCTCAGCGACACCCAATGAGCAGTTCTTC. This gives the protein CASSSATPNEQFF. The full variable domain, its missing parts supplied by reference TRBV11-3 and TRBJ2-1, is EAGVVQSPRYKIIEKKQPVAFWCNPISGHNTLYWYLQNLGQGPELLIRYENEEAVDDSQLPKDRFSAERLKGVDSTLKIQPAELGDSAVYLCASSSATPNEQFFGPGTRLTVL.

Ten or more counts support this clonotype. The V gene is TRBV20-1, the J gene TRBJ2-5; 10 nucleotides agree with TRBD2. V lost 0 bases to trimming and J lost 0 bases; unmatched junction nucleotides: 10. CDR3 length equals 18 residues. The V gene's germline CDR1 is DFQATT and CDR2 SNEGSKA (reference sequence). For the CDR3, the DNA is TGCAGTGCTAGAGATCTAAAAGTACTAGCGGGACACCAAGAGACCCAGTACTTC. This gives the protein CSARDLKVLAGHQETQYF.

This clonotype was seen repeatedly, ten times or more. This rearrangement joins TRBV20-1 to TRBJ1-1, with 7 nucleotides matching TRBD1. Unmatched junction bases numbered 10, after V lost 3 bases and J lost 0 bases. This CDR3 is 16 amino acids long. Germline V lookup: CDR1 DFQATT, CDR2 SNEGSKA (reference sequence). Here the CDR3 reads CSASSPGQLMNTEAFF. In nucleotides, the CDR3 is TGCAGTGCTAGCTCCCCGGGACAGCTAATGAACACTGAAGCTTTCTTT.

This clonotype was seen only a few times. V gene TRBV28 combines with J gene TRBJ2-5; the D is unclear. CDR1 and CDR2 (germline): MDHEN, SYDVKM. The CDR3 length is 13 residues. V was cut by 5 bases and J by 4 bases, with 11 bases left in between. The CDR3 sequence is CASSIPPRETQYF. DNA for the CDR3: TGTGCCAGCAGTATCCCACCGCGAGAGACCCAGTACTTC.

This clonotype has a count of ten or more. The rearrangement links TRBV6-2 or TRBV6-3 to TRBJ1-1; TRBD1 matches 8 bases. Germline trimming cut 3 bases from V and 2 bases from J; bases unmatched to any gene: 5. The CDR3 sequence is 15 residues long. Per germline, CDR1 MNHEY and CDR2 SVGEGT. As DNA, the CDR3 is TGTGCCAGCAGTTATGAAGGACAGGGAAACACTGAAGCTTTCTTT. Residues: CASSYEGQGNTEAFF.

Concerning this clonotype itself: An end of the junction differs from the germline gene, which may be a read error. V is TRBV7-7 and J is TRBJ2-5, with D possibly being TRBD2 (6 bases). Germline V gene data show CDR1 as SSHAT and CDR2 as FNYEAQ (reference sequence). This CDR3 has 14 amino acids. CDR3 residues: CASSLVAGRETQYF. The CDR3 DNA sequence: TGTGCTAGCAGCTTAGTCGCAGGGAGGGAGACCCAGTACTTC. Supplemented by reference TRBV7-7 and TRBJ2-5, the full variable domain reads GAGVSQSPRYKVTKRGQDVTLRCDPISSHATLYWYQQALGQGPEFLTYFNYEAQPDKSGLPSDRFSAERPEGSISTLTIQRTEQRDSAMYRCASSLVAGRETQYFGPGTRLLVL.

Many counts were recorded for this clonotype. This chain joins TRBV7-2 and TRBJ1-6; D call uncertain. CDR3 length equals 12 residues. The V end was cut by 5 bases, the J end by 8 bases, with 7 bases between. The germline CDR1 and CDR2 sequences are SGHTA and FQGNSA. CDR3 sequence reads: CASSLSYSPLHF. CDR3 nucleotide sequence: TGTGCCAGCAGCCTATCCTATTCACCCCTCCACTTT.

The rearrangement uses TRBV7-3 and TRBJ1-6; a possible D gene is TRBD1 (5 bases). Germline V gene sequence: CDR1 SGHTA, CDR2 FQGTGA. The V gene lost 6 bases and the J gene lost 8 bases, with 14 bases spanning the gap. This CDR3 has 14 amino acids. CDR3 DNA: TGTGCCAGCAGATCCGGGGGTACCGATTCACCCCTCCACTTT. Its protein product is CASRSGGTDSPLHF.

This clonotype was observed at least ten times. The V call is TRBV9, the J call TRBJ1-1; 8 bases agree with TRBD1. The germline V gene encodes CDR1 SGDLS and CDR2 YYNGEE. This CDR3 is built from 15 residues. Trimming took 3 bases from V and 3 from J; bases not matched to a gene: 7. CDR3 DNA: TGTGCCAGCAGCGCCGACACAGGGGGATACACTGAAGCTTTCTTT. The encoded protein is CASSADTGGYTEAFF.

In this sample, this clonotype turned up many times. The chain combines TRBV6-2 or TRBV6-3 with TRBJ2-7, with D possibly TRBD2 on 6 matching bases. V was clipped by 0 bases and J by 2 bases, with 14 bases between them. In germline, CDR1 is MNHEY, CDR2 SVGEGT. CDR3 length: 16 amino acids. The DNA of the CDR3 is TGTGCCAGCAGTTACTCGGGGCTAGCGTCTACCTACGAGCAGTACTTC. Translation gives CASSYSGLASTYEQYF.

This clonotype appeared many times. V and J are TRBV6-1 and TRBJ1-5; unclear D gene. Germline-derived CDR1 and CDR2 are MNHNS and SASEGT. The CDR3 loop spans 14 amino acids. V was cut by 3 bases and J by 0 bases, with 6 bases left in between. The CDR3, as DNA: TGTGCCAGCAGTGAGTTGTCTAGCAATCAGCCCCAGCATTTT. Translated: CASSELSSNQPQHF.